This T cell receptor beta chain came from a study of blood T cells in healthy people across ages (dated by TCRdb to the mid-2010s). Background on the whole study: In model experiments, template switching captured roughly one uniquely barcoded TCR beta cDNA molecule for every two T cells. To avoid experimental bias, donors of different ages were randomly spread across the sequencing lanes. The donors were divided into four age groups: young (average about 16 years), middle-aged (roughly 40), aged (approximately 59) and long-lived (82). The study measured age-related changes in TCR beta repertoire diversity using deep sequencing normalized with unique cDNA molecular identifiers. For two donors (one aged 18 to 29 and one aged 80 or older), the study analyzed two additional independent replicas of 1 million unique cDNA reads from the same blood draw. The investigation overall reported the following: Bulk unsorted PBMC profiling prevented conclusive comparison of naive and antigen-experienced compartments. Donor CMV infection status was unknown, potentially confounding age-related changes in expanded clonotypes. Observed TCR beta diversity per million T cells fell roughly linearly with age, and a significant reduction was already apparent by age around 36. A strong correlation was found between observed TCR beta diversity and the percentage of naive T cells measured by flow cytometry. Compared with the aged group, the long-lived group had more naive CD4+ T cells, fewer expanded clones and increased TCR diversity, suggesting age selection. Estimates of total diversity from one million sequenced T cells were regarded as lower bounds and underestimates.

Systemically healthy Caucasian individuals from Russia, 39 in total and aged about 6 to 100 years, were included as donors. Approximately 9.3 milliliters of peripheral blood were collected from each donor into EDTA-treated Vacutainer tubes. Ficoll-Paque density-gradient centrifugation was used to isolate PBMCs, with at least 7 million obtained per sample. Trizol reagent was used to extract total RNA from the PBMCs, yielding at least 6 micrograms per sample. Naive CD45RAhigh/CD27high T cell percentages were measured by flow cytometry on a PBMC aliquot from every donor. Library construction relied on 5' RACE. The data were produced on an Illumina HiSeq 2500. A second PCR of roughly 6 to 11 cycles was performed with a sample-barcoded 5' primer and a J-beta primer mix. A unique molecular identifier was introduced onto each TCR beta cDNA molecule by a template-switch 5' adaptor carrying 12 random nucleotides. Each sample yielded at least 3 million CDR3-containing paired-end reads. First-strand cDNA synthesis was performed from all RNA using the Mint cDNA synthesis kit, with priming by a TRBC-specific oligonucleotide. Following uracil-DNA glycosylase treatment, a first 18-cycle PCR with universal primers M1SS and BC2_uni_R was performed on all cDNA. The study's own analysis went as follows. For normalization, 1 million high-quality reads were randomly selected from each sample, with every read carrying a distinct molecular identifier. Instead of being binned into consensus sequences, reads that shared molecular identifiers were thrown out. MiTCR, set to a Q25 quality threshold and the strictest error-elimination algorithm, was used for CDR3 identification, clonotype clustering and error correction. A nonparametric unseen species model with Euler transformation was used to estimate lower-bound total TCR beta diversity. TCRdb cleaned the public reads at Q25 with fastp, built clones with MiXCR and kept in-frame beta chains. Rows with one shared CDR3 protein collapse into an entry with the most common genes and DNA. The V and J calls were not made by the authors but by TCRdb's processing. The sample contains 1.5 million to 2 million distinct CDR3 sequences, 28% of them found a single time. The ten largest clones represent 6.5% to 8.5% of the sample.

To note about this clonotype: The clone's antigen remains unknown. No much larger clone is present one base from it, and per-base qualities are unavailable.

V loses 1 base of germline sequence and J loses 3 bases, and the interval between the two ends is 11 bases. CDR1 and CDR2 were assigned from the germline V gene as SGHDT and YYEEEE. From the cysteine up to the phenylalanine, the CDR3 has a length of 15 residues. Only the CDR3 DNA stays, 45 bases, in frame from base 1. This receptor was obtained from a woman in her thirties in good health. This chain joins TRBV5-6 to TRBJ1-5, with the D gene not confidently named. The source material was blood. Here is the DNA: TGTGCCAGCAGCTTGAAGGGTACGGACAATCAGCCCCAGCATTTT. Its protein product is CASSLKGTDNQPQHF.